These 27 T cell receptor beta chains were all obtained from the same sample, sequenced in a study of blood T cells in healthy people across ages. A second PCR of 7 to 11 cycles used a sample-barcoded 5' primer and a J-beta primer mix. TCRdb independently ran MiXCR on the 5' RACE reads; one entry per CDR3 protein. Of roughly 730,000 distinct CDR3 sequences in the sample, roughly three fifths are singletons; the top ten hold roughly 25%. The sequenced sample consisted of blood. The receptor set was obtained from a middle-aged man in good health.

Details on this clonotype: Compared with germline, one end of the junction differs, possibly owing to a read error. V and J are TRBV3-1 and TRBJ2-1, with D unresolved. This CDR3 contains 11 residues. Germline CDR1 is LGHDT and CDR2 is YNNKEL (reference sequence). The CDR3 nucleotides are TGTGCCAGCAGGCAAGTAAATGAGCAGTTCTTC. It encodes CASRQVNEQFF.

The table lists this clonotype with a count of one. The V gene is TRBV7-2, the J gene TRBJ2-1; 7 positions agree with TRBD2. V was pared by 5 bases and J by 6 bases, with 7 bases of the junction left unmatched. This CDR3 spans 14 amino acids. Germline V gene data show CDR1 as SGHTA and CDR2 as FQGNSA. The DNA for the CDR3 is TGTGCCAGCAGCCTAGGTGGGGGGGTCAATGAGCAGTTCTTC. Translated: CASSLGGGVNEQFF.

Written as DNA, the CDR3 is TGCAGCGTGATGACAGGTTCCTACGAGCAGTACTTC. Translation: CSVMTGSYEQYF. J is TRBJ2-7 and V is TRBV29-1, with D possibly matching TRBD1 (6 bases). Looked up from germline, CDR1 is SQVTM and CDR2 is ANQGSEA. This CDR3 is built from 12 residues. The V and J ends lost 6 bases and 1 base respectively, with 10 bases between them.

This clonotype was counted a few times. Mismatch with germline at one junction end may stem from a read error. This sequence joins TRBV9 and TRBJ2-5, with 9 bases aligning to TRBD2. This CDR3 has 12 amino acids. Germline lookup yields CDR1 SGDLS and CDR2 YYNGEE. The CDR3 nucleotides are TGTGCCAGTAGCGGGAGAGGGGAGACCCAGTACTTC. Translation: CASSGRGETQYF.

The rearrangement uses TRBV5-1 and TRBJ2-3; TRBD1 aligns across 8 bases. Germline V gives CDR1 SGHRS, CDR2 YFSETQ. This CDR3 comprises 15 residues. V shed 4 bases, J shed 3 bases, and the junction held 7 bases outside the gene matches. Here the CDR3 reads CASSRAGTGTDTQYF. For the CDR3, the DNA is TGCGCCAGCAGCCGCGCCGGGACAGGAACAGATACGCAGTATTTT.

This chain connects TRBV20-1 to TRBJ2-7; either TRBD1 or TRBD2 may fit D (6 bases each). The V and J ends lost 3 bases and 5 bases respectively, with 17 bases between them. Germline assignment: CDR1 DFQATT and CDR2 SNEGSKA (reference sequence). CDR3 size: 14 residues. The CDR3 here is CSASRGGRSDEQYF. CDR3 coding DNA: TGCAGTGCTAGCCGAGGGGGGAGATCCGACGAGCAGTACTTC.

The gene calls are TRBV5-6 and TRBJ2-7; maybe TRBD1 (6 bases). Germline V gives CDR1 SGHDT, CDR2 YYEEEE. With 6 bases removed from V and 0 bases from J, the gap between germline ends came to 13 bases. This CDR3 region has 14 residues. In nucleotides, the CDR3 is TGTGCCAGCACCATACAGGGCACCTCCTACGAGCAGTACTTC. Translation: CASTIQGTSYEQYF. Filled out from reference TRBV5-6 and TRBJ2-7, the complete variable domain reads DAGVTQSPTHLIKTRGQQVTLRCSPKSGHDTVSWYQQALGQGPQFIFQYYEEEERQRGNFPDRFSGHQFPNYSSELNVNALLLGDSALYLCASTIQGTSYEQYFGPGTRLTVT.

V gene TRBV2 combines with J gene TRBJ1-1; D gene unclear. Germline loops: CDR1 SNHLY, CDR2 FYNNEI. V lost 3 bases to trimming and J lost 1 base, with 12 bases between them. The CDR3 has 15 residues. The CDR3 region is CASSDPLRRNTEAFF. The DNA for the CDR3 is TGTGCCAGCAGTGACCCCCTAAGACGGAACACTGAAGCTTTCTTT.

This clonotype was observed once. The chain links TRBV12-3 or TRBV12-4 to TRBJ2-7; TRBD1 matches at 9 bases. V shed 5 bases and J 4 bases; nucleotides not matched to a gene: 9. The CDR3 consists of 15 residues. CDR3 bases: TGTGCCAGCAGTCGGACAGGGGATCCTTGGTACGAGCAGTACTTC. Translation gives CASSRTGDPWYEQYF.

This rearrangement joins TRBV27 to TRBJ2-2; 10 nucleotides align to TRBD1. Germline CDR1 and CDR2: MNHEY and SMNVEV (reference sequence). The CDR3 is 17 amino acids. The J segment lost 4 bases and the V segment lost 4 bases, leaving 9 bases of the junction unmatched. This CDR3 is CASSSLRTGGGTGELFF. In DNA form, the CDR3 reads TGTGCCAGCAGTTCTCTACGGACAGGGGGGGGCACCGGGGAGCTGTTTTTT.

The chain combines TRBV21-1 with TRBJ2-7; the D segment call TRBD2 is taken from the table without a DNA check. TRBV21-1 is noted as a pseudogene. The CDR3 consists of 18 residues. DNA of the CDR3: TGTGCCAGCAGCAAAAGTCCCCTTTGGCAAGTGAGGTTCTACGAGCAGTACTTC. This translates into CASSKSPLWQVRFYEQYF.

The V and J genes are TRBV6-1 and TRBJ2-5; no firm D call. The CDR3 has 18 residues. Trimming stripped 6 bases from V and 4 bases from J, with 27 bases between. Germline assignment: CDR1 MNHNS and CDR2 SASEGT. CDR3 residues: CASSPTPVTKRVRETQYF. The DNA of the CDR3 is TGTGCCAGCAGCCCTACCCCTGTAACTAAAAGGGTCCGAGAGACCCAGTACTTC.

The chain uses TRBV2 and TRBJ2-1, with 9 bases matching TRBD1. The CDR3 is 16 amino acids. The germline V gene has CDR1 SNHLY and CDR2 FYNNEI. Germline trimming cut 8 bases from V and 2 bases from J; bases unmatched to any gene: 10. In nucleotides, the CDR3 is TGTGCCAGCCCAATGCCCGGGACAGGGACCTACAATGAGCAGTTCTTC. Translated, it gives CASPMPGTGTYNEQFF.

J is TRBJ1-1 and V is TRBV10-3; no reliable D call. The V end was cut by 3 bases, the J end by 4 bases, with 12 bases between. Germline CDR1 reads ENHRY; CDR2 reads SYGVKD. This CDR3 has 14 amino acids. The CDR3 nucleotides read TGTGCCATCAGTGACGGCGGTAGGAGCACTGAAGCTTTCTTT. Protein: CAISDGGRSTEAFF.

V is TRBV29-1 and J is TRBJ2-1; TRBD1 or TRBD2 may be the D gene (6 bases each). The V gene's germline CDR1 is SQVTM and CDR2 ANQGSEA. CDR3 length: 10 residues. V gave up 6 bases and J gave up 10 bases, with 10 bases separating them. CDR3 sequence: CSVQGREQFF. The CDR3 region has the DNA TGCAGCGTCCAGGGGAGGGAGCAGTTCTTC.

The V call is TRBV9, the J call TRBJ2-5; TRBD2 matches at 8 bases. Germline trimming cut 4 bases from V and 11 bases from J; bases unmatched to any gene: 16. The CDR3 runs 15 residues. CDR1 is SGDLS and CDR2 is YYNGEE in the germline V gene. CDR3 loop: CASSLGAGAGYEQYF. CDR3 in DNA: TGTGCCAGCAGCCTGGGAGCGGGAGCGGGCTATGAGCAGTACTTC.

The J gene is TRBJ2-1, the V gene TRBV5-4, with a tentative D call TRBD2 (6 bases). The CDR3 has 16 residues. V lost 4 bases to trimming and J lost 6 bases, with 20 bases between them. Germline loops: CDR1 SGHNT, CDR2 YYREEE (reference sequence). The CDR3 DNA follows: TGTGCCAGCAGCAGGGACTCCCGGAACCCCCTCAATGAGCAGTTCTTC. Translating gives CASSRDSRNPLNEQFF.

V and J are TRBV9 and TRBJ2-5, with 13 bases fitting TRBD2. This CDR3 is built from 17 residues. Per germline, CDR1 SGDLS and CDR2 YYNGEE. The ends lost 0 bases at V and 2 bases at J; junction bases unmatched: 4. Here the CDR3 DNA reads TGTGCCAGCAGCGTAGCGACTAGCGGGGGGCGTCAAGAGACCCAGTACTTC. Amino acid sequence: CASSVATSGGRQETQYF.

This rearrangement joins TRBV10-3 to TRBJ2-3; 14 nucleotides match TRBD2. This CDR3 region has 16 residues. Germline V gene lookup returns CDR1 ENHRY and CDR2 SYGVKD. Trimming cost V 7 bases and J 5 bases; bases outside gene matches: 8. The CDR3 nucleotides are TGTGCCATCATGGAATCGGGACTAGCGGGAGTAGATACGCAGTATTTT. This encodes CAIMESGLAGVDTQYF.

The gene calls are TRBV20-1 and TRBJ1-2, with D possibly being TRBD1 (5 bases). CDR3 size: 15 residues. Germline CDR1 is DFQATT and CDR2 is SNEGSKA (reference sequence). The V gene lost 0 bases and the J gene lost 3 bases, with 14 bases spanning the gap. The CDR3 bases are TGCAGTGCTAGAGATCCGGGGGGTGCTTACTATGGCTACACCTTC. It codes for CSARDPGGAYYGYTF.

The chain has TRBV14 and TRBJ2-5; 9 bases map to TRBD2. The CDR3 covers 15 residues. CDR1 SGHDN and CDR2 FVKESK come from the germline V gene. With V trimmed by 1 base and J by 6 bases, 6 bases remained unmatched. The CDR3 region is CASSQVSGRYKTQYF. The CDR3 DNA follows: TGTGCCAGCAGCCAAGTTAGCGGGAGATACAAGACCCAGTACTTC. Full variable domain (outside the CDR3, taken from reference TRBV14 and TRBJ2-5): EAGVTQFPSHSVIEKGQTVTLRCDPISGHDNLYWYRRVMGKEIKFLLHFVKESKQDESGMPNNRFLAERTGGTYSTLKVQPAELEDSGVYFCASSQVSGRYKTQYFGPGTRLLVL.

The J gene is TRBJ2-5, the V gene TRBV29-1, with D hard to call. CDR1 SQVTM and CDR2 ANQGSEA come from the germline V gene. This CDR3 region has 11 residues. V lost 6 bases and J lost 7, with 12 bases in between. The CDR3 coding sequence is TGCAGCGTGGATCGCGTAGGGACCCAGTACTTC. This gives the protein CSVDRVGTQYF. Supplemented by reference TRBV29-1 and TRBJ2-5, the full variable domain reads SAVISQKPSRDICQRGTSLTIQCQVDSQVTMMFWYRQQPGQSLTLIATANQGSEATYESGFVIDKFPISRPNLTFSTLTVSNMSPEDSSIYLCSVDRVGTQYFGPGTRLLVL.

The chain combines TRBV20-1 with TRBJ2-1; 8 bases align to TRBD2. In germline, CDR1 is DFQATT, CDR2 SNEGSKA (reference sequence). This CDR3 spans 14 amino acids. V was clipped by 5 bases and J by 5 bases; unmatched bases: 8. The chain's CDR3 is CSAPPGAGDNEQFF. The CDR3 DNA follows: TGCAGTGCTCCTCCGGGAGCGGGGGACAATGAGCAGTTCTTC.

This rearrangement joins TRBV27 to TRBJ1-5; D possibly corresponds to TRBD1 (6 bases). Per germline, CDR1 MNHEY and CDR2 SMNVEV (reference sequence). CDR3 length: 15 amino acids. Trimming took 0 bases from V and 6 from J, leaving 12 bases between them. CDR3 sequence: CASSLSRAGAQPQHF. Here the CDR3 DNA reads TGTGCCAGCAGTTTATCGAGGGCAGGGGCTCAGCCCCAGCATTTT.

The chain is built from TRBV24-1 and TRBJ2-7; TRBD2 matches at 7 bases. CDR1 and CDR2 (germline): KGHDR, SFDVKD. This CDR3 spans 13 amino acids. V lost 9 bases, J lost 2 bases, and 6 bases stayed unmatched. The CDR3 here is CATSSGVTYEQYF. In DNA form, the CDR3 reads TGTGCCACCTCTAGCGGAGTTACCTACGAGCAGTACTTC.

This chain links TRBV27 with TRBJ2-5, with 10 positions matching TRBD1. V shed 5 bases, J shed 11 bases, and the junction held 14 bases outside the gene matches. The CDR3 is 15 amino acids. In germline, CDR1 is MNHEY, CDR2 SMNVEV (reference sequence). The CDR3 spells CASSTTGGRLNEQYF. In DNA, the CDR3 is TGTGCCAGCAGTACGACAGGGGGCCGACTAAATGAGCAGTACTTC.

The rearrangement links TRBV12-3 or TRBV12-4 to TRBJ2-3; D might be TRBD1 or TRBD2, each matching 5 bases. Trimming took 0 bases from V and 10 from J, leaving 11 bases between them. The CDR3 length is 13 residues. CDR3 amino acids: CASSLALVGAQYF. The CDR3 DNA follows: TGTGCCAGCAGTTTAGCTCTTGTGGGGGCGCAGTATTTT.